A single sample is the source of the 5 T cell receptor beta chains below, sequenced in a study of beta chain features in type 1 diabetes. Of the isolated RNA, all was reverse transcribed, and so the sequenced material was expressed TCRB transcripts. Only in-frame clones appear in the TCRdb table, and some are missing; sequencing was by immunoSEQ multiplex PCR. The sample lists around 320,000 clones, 13% to 15% occurring once. Sequencing was carried out using central memory CD4+ T cells from blood. These receptors all come from a man aged 30-40 years in good health.

This chain links TRBV6-6 with TRBJ1-4; D not resolved. This CDR3 spans 12 amino acids. Germline V gene sequence: CDR1 MNHNY, CDR2 SVGAGI (reference sequence). V shed 6 bases and J shed 13 bases, with 15 bases lying between them. As DNA, the CDR3 is TGTGCCAGCAGGTACACGGAGGGTACACTGTTTTTT. Protein: CASRYTEGTLFF.

The chain has TRBV4-1 and TRBJ2-7, with D possibly being TRBD2 (7 bases). Germline V lookup: CDR1 MGHRA, CDR2 YSYEKL. V gave up 0 bases and J gave up 2 bases, with 17 bases separating them. The CDR3 loop spans 17 amino acids. CDR3 sequence reads: CASSQDPEGGKPYEQYF. The CDR3 DNA reads as TGCGCCAGCAGCCAAGACCCCGAGGGGGGGAAACCCTACGAGCAGTACTTC.

This clone was counted only a few times. The chain combines TRBV19 with TRBJ1-2; 8 bases match TRBD1. Germline lookup yields CDR1 LNHDA and CDR2 SQIVND (reference sequence). With 3 bases clipped from V and 3 bases from J, the junction kept 12 bases outside the gene matches. The CDR3 consists of 17 residues. The CDR3 is CASSIGDRSLFDYGYTF. The CDR3 DNA reads TGTGCCAGTAGTATTGGGGACAGGAGTCTTTTTGACTATGGCTACACCTTC.

The chain uses TRBV7-2 and TRBJ2-1, with D perhaps TRBD2 (6 bases). Germline assignment: CDR1 SGHTA and CDR2 FQGNSA. The CDR3 runs to 17 residues. V lost 0 bases and J lost 10, with 22 bases in between. The DNA for the CDR3 is TGTGCCAGCAGCTTAGCATCCGTTGCGGGACCCCAGATAGAGCAGTTCTTC. Protein product: CASSLASVAGPQIEQFF.

The table lists this clone with many counts. CDR3 DNA: TGCGCCAGCAGCAAGACAGGGGGGGCAAACTACAATGAGCAGTTCTTC. Encoded protein: CASSKTGGANYNEQFF. This sequence joins TRBV5-1 and TRBJ2-1; 9 bases map to TRBD1. The length of the CDR3 is 16 residues. Per germline, CDR1 SGHRS and CDR2 YFSETQ. With 4 bases clipped from V and 3 bases from J, the junction kept 8 bases outside the gene matches.